One and the same sample provided the 11 T cell receptor beta chains below, sequenced in a study of T cell responses to AZD1222 COVID-19 vaccine. The assay was immunoSEQ multiplex PCR, and TCRdb's table has in-frame clones only and misses some. The table lists approximately 100,000 clones, roughly 91% of them singletons. The sample consisted of peripheral blood, taken 28 days after the second AZD1222 dose. Receptor source: an adult who received the AZD1222 COVID-19 vaccine.

CDR3 residues: CASRATGSGYF. The CDR3 DNA reads as TGTGCCAGCAGGGCCACAGGGTCCGGGTACTTC. This chain joins TRBV2 and TRBJ2-7; tentative D call: TRBD1 (6 bases). CDR1 and CDR2 from the germline V gene are SNHLY and FYNNEI. This CDR3 has 11 amino acids. Trimming cost V 6 bases and J 12 bases, with 15 bases left between them.

The chain is built from TRBV2 and TRBJ1-2; tentative D call: TRBD1 (5 bases). Trimming removed 4 bases at V and 3 bases at J, with 12 bases between. The CDR3 is made up of 14 amino acids. Germline assignment: CDR1 SNHLY and CDR2 FYNNEI. The CDR3 region has the DNA TGTGCCAGCAGTGCGGTCGGGGGTTACTATGGCTACACCTTC. This translates into CASSAVGGYYGYTF. Full variable domain (remainder filled in from reference TRBV2 and TRBJ1-2): EPEVTQTPSHQVTQMGQEVILRCVPISNHLYFYWYRQILGQKVEFLVSFYNNEISEKSEIFDDQFSVERPDGSNFTLKIRSTKLEDSAMYFCASSAVGGYYGYTFGSGTRLTVV.

The chain is built from TRBV5-1 and TRBJ1-2; D is uncertain. Germline-derived CDR1 and CDR2 are SGHRS and YFSETQ. V was pared by 5 bases and J by 2 bases, with 10 bases between. The CDR3 is 13 residues long. The CDR3 here is CASREQQNYGYTF. Written as DNA, the CDR3 is TGCGCCAGCAGGGAACAGCAGAACTATGGCTACACCTTC. Variable domain in full (rest from reference TRBV5-1 and TRBJ1-2): KAGVTQTPRYLIKTRGQQVTLSCSPISGHRSVSWYQQTPGQGLQFLFEYFSETQRNKGNFPGRFSGRQFSNSRSEMNVSTLELGDSALYLCASREQQNYGYTFGSGTRLTVV.

The V and J genes are TRBV10-3 and TRBJ1-2, with a weak D call TRBD1 (5 bases). V lost 8 bases to trimming and J lost 9 bases, with 19 bases between them. The CDR3 consists of 13 residues. Germline loops: CDR1 ENHRY, CDR2 SYGVKD. For the CDR3, the DNA is TGTGCCATCTCTCCGGCGGGGGATAGTCGCTACACCTTC. Translating it yields CAISPAGDSRYTF.

J is TRBJ2-3 and V is TRBV6-4; TRBD2 aligns across 9 bases. V trimming: 4 bases; J trimming: 6 bases; junction bases outside the gene matches: 5. This CDR3 region has 14 residues. Per the germline V gene, CDR1 is MRHNA and CDR2 is SNTAGT. DNA of the CDR3: TGTGCCAGCAGTGGCGGGGGGGCAGATGATACGCAGTATTTT. It is translated as CASSGGGADDTQYF.

The chain is built from TRBV5-1 and TRBJ2-7; TRBD1 aligns across 7 bases. V shed 4 bases, J shed 3 bases, and the junction held 7 bases outside the gene matches. From germline, CDR1 is SGHRS and CDR2 YFSETQ. This CDR3 is 14 amino acids long. CDR3 protein: CASSLGDRNYEQYF. The CDR3 DNA is TGCGCCAGCAGCCTAGGGGACAGAAACTACGAGCAGTACTTC.

V gene TRBV3-1 (or the pseudogene TRBV3-2) combines with J gene TRBJ1-4; perhaps TRBD1 as D (5 bases). CDR3 length: 15 amino acids. Germline V CDR1 and CDR2: LGHDT, YNNKEL (reference sequence). The V gene lost 4 bases and the J gene lost 4 bases, with 13 bases spanning the gap. The CDR3 is CASSLSRECNEKLFF. The CDR3 nucleotides are TGTGCCAGCAGCCTATCCAGGGAATGTAATGAAAAACTGTTTTTT.

This clone was recorded only once. CDR3 in amino acids: CASSLSTDTQYF. The DNA for the CDR3 is TGCGCCAGCAGCTTGAGCACAGATACGCAGTATTTT. V and J are TRBV5-1 and TRBJ2-3; D is uncertain. Between the trimmed V and J ends, which lost 1 base and 0 bases, there was a span of 0 bases. Per germline, CDR1 SGHRS and CDR2 YFSETQ. This CDR3 comprises 12 residues.

This rearrangement joins TRBV5-1 to TRBJ1-2; D unclear. V was pared by 2 bases and J by 5 bases, with 10 bases between. The CDR3 has 13 amino acids. Germline V CDR1 and CDR2: SGHRS, YFSETQ. In DNA form, the CDR3 reads TGCGCCAGCAGCTTAAACGGGGAGTATGGCTACACCTTC. Its translation: CASSLNGEYGYTF. Supplemented by reference TRBV5-1 and TRBJ1-2, the full variable domain reads KAGVTQTPRYLIKTRGQQVTLSCSPISGHRSVSWYQQTPGQGLQFLFEYFSETQRNKGNFPGRFSGRQFSNSRSEMNVSTLELGDSALYLCASSLNGEYGYTFGSGTRLTVV.

In this sample, this clone turned up once. The rearrangement joins TRBV6-1 to TRBJ1-1, with 8 nucleotides matching TRBD1. CDR3 length: 15 amino acids. V lost 2 bases to trimming and J lost 2 bases; unmatched junction nucleotides: 4. Per germline, CDR1 MNHNS and CDR2 SASEGT. Here the CDR3 DNA reads TGTGCCAGCAGTGAAACAGGGGGTGGAAACACTGAAGCTTTCTTT. This encodes CASSETGGGNTEAFF.

This chain links TRBV6-1 with TRBJ1-2; the match to TRBD1 covers 9 bases. CDR1 and CDR2 (germline): MNHNS, SASEGT. Germline trimming cut 4 bases from V and 4 bases from J; bases unmatched to any gene: 10. The CDR3 has 16 residues. DNA of the CDR3: TGTGCCAGCAGTGTCTCACAGGGGGCGGGTTTCTATGGCTACACCTTC. It yields the protein CASSVSQGAGFYGYTF.